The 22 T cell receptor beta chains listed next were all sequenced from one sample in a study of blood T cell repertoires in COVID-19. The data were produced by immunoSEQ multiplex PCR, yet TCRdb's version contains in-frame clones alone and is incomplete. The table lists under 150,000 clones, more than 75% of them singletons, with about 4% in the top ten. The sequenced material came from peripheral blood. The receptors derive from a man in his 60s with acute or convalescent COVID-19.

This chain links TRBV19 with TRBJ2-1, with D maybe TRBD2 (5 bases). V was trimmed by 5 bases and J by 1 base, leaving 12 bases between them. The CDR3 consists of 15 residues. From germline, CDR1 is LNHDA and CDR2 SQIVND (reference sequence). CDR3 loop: CASSADFVSYNEQFF. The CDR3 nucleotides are TGTGCCAGTAGTGCGGACTTCGTTTCCTACAATGAGCAGTTCTTC.

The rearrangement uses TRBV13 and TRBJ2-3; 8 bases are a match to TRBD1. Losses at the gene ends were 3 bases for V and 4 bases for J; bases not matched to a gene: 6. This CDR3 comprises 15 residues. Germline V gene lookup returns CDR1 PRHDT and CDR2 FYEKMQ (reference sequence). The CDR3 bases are TGTGCCAGCAGCTTTGGACAGGGCAGAGCAGATACGCAGTATTTT. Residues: CASSFGQGRADTQYF.

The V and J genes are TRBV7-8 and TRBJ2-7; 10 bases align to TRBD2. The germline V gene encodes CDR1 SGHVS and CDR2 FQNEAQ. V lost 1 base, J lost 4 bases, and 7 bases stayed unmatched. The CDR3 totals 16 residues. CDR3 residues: CASSLGSASGRYEQYF. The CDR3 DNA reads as TGTGCCAGCAGCTTAGGGTCGGCTAGCGGGAGATACGAGCAGTACTTC.

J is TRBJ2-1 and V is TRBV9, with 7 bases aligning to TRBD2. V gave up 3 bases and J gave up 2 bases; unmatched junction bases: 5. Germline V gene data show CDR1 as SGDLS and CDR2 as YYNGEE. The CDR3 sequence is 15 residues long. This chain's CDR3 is CASSASGAAYNEQFF. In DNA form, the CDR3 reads TGTGCCAGCAGCGCGAGCGGGGCCGCCTACAATGAGCAGTTCTTC.

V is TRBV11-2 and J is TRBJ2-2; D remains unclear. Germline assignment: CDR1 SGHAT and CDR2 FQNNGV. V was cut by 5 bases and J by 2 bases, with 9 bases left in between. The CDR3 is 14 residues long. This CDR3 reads CASSPDFNTGELFF. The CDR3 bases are TGTGCCAGCAGCCCCGACTTCAACACCGGGGAGCTGTTTTTT.

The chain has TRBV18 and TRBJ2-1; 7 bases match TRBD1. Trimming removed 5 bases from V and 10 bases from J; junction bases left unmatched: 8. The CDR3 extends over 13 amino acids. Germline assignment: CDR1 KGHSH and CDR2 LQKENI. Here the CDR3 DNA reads TGTGCCAGCTCATCGCAACAGGGGTACGAGCAGTTCTTC. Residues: CASSSQQGYEQFF.

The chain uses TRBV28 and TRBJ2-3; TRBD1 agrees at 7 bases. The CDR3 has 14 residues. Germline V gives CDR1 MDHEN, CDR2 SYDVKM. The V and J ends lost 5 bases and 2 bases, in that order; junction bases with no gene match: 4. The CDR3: CASSLDRNTDTQYF. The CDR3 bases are TGTGCCAGCAGTCTGGACAGGAACACAGATACGCAGTATTTT.

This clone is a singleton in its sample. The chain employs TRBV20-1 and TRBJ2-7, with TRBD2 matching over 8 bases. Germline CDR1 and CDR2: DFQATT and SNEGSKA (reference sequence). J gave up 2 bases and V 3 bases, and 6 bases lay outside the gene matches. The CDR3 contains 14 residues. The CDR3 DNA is TGCAGTGCTAGTAAATTGGGACTAGCCTACGAGCAGTACTTC. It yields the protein CSASKLGLAYEQYF.

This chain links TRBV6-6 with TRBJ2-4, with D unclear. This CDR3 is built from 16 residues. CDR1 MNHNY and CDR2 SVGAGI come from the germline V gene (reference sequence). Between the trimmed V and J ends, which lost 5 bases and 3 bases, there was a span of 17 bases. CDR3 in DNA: TGTGCCAGCAGTGCCCCCGGGTCCATAGGCAAAAACATTCAGTACTTC. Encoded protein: CASSAPGSIGKNIQYF.

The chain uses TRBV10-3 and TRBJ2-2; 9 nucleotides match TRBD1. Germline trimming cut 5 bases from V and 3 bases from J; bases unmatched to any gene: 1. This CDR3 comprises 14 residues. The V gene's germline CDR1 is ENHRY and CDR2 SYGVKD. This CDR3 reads CAISTGGYTGELFF. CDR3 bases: TGTGCCATCAGTACAGGGGGCTACACCGGGGAGCTGTTTTTT.

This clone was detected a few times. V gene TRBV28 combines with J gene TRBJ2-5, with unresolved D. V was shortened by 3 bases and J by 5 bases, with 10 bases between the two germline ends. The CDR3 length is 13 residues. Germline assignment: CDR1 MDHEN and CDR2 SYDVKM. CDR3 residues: CASSLPALETQYF. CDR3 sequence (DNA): TGTGCCAGCAGTTTGCCCGCGTTGGAGACCCAGTACTTC.

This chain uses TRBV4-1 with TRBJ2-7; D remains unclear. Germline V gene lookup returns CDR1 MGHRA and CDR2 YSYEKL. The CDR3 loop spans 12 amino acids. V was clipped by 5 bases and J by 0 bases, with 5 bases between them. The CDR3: CASSLISYEQYF. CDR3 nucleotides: TGCGCCAGCAGCTTAATCTCCTACGAGCAGTACTTC.

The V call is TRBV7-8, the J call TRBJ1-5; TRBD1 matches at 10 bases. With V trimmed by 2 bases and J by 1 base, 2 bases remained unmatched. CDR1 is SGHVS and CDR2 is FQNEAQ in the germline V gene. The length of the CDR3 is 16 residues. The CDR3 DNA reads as TGTGCCAGCAGCTTACTGGGACAGGGGAGCAATCAGCCCCAGCATTTT. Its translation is CASSLLGQGSNQPQHF.

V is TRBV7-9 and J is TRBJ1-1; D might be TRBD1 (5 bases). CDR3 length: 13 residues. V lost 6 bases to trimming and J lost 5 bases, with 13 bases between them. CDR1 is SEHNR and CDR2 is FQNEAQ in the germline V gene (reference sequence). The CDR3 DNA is TGTGCCAGCAGTAGAATGGGGGGGACTGAAGCTTTCTTT. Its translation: CASSRMGGTEAFF.

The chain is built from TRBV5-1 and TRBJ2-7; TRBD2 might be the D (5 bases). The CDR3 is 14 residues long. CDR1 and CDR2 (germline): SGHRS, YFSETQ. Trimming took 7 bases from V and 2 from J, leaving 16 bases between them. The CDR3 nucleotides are TGCGCCAGCTCATCCGAGACCGGGACCTACGAGCAGTACTTC. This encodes CASSSETGTYEQYF.

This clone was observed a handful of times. For the CDR3, the DNA is TGTGCCAGCAGGCCCCTCAGCGGGAGCTCCTACAATGAGCAGTTCTTC. The encoded protein is CASRPLSGSSYNEQFF. The chain recombines TRBV27 with TRBJ2-1; 8 bases are a match to TRBD2. The CDR3 runs to 16 residues. Germline trimming cut 6 bases from V and 0 bases from J; bases unmatched to any gene: 7. Germline values: CDR1 MNHEY, CDR2 SMNVEV (reference sequence).

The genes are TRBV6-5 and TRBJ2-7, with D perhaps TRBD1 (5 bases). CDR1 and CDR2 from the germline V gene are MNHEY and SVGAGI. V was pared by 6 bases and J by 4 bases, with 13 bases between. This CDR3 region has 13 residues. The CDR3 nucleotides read TGTGCCAGCAGATTGACAGAAGAATACGAGCAGTACTTC. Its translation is CASRLTEEYEQYF.

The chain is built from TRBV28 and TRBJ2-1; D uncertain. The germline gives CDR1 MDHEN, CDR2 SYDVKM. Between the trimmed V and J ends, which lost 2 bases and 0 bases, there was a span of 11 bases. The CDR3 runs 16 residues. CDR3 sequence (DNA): TGTGCCAGCAGTTTAGGTTTTGTCAGCTCCTACAATGAGCAGTTCTTC. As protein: CASSLGFVSSYNEQFF.

The CDR3 spells CASSLDRGTGELFF. The CDR3 nucleotides read TGTGCCAGCAGCTTAGATCGGGGGACCGGGGAGCTGTTTTTT. This chain connects TRBV11-2 to TRBJ2-2; possibly TRBD2 for D (6 bases). This CDR3 region has 14 residues. Germline loops: CDR1 SGHAT, CDR2 FQNNGV. Deletions cut 0 bases from V and 5 bases from J, with 7 bases between.

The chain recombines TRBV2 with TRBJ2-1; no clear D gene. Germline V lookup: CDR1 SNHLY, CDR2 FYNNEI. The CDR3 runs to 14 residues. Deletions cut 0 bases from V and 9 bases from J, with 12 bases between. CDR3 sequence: CASSEAISVAEQFF. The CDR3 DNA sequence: TGTGCCAGCAGTGAAGCAATATCGGTTGCTGAGCAGTTCTTC.

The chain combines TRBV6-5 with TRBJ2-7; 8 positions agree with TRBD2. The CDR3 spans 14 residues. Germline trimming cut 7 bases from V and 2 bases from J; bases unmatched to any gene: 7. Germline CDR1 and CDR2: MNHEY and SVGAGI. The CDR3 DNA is TGTGCCAGCACCTCGGGGGGGGCCGCCTACGAGCAGTACTTC. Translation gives CASTSGGAAYEQYF.

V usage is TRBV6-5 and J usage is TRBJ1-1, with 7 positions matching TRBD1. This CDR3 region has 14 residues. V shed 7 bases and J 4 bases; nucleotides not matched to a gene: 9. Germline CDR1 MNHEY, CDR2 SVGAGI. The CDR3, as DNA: TGTGCCAGCACCCCGTTGAGGGGGCCCACTGAAGCTTTCTTT. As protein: CASTPLRGPTEAFF.